One sample yielded the 26 T cell receptor beta chains listed below, sequenced in a study of T cell responses to AZD1222 COVID-19 vaccine. Using immunoSEQ multiplex PCR, the repertoire was profiled, and TCRdb retains in-frame clones only, with some absent. In the table there are about 94,000 clones, approximately 88% of which are singletons. Here the sequenced sample was peripheral blood, taken 28 days after the second AZD1222 dose. The receptors were gathered from an adult who received the AZD1222 COVID-19 vaccine.

The chain couples TRBV4-3 to TRBJ1-2; weak D call: TRBD1 (6 bases). The CDR3 runs 11 residues. Germline CDR1 LGHNA, CDR2 YSLEER. The germline V and J ends were trimmed by 5 bases and 10 bases, with 11 bases remaining between them. The CDR3 reads CASSDRFDYTF. CDR3 DNA sequence: TGCGCCAGCAGCGACAGGTTCGACTACACCTTC.

DNA for the CDR3: TGTGCCATCTCTAAGGGGGGCGGCAATCAGCCCCAGCATTTT. Encoded protein: CAISKGGGNQPQHF. The J gene is TRBJ1-5, the V gene TRBV10-3; TRBD1 is a possible D gene (6 bases). V was cut by 8 bases and J by 2 bases, with 13 bases left in between. Germline loops: CDR1 ENHRY, CDR2 SYGVKD. The CDR3 covers 14 residues.

The chain is built from TRBV2 and TRBJ1-5, with 8 bases aligning to TRBD1. J was trimmed by 4 bases and V by 8 bases; bases with no gene match: 4. The germline CDR1 and CDR2 sequences are SNHLY and FYNNEI. This CDR3 comprises 13 residues. For the CDR3, the DNA is TGTGCCAGCGGGAGGGACAGGAATCAGCCCCAGCATTTT. Its translation is CASGRDRNQPQHF.

The chain combines TRBV28 with TRBJ2-7; TRBD2 matches at 10 bases. J gave up 6 bases and V 5 bases, and 10 bases lay outside the gene matches. This CDR3 contains 15 residues. CDR1 and CDR2 (germline): MDHEN, SYDVKM. CDR3 in DNA: TGTGCCAGCAGTACACCTAGCGGGAGTATCTCCGAGCAGTACTTC. This translates into CASSTPSGSISEQYF.

This chain links TRBV6-5 with TRBJ2-5; D possibly corresponds to TRBD1 (5 bases). With 8 bases removed from V and 2 bases from J, the gap between germline ends came to 18 bases. The CDR3 spans 15 residues. Germline CDR1 is MNHEY and CDR2 is SVGAGI. In DNA form, the CDR3 reads TGTGCCAGCGGATCTTTGGCAGGGTGGCAAGAGACCCAGTACTTC. The encoded protein is CASGSLAGWQETQYF.

The V and J genes are TRBV5-4 and TRBJ2-1; D might be TRBD1 (6 bases). Germline values: CDR1 SGHNT, CDR2 YYREEE (reference sequence). Trimming removed 2 bases at V and 7 bases at J, with 10 bases between. The CDR3 contains 13 residues. CDR3 sequence: CASSFTGRNEQFF. DNA of the CDR3: TGTGCCAGCAGCTTTACAGGGCGGAATGAGCAGTTCTTC. The whole variable domain, filled in from reference TRBV5-4 and TRBJ2-1, reads ETGVTQSPTHLIKTRGQQVTLRCSSQSGHNTVSWYQQALGQGPQFIFQYYREEENGRGNFPPRFSGLQFPNYSSELNVNALELDDSALYLCASSFTGRNEQFFGPGTRLTVL.

The chain recombines TRBV5-4 with TRBJ1-2, with 8 nucleotides matching TRBD1. Germline values: CDR1 SGHNT, CDR2 YYREEE (reference sequence). The CDR3 is 13 residues long. Trimming took 0 bases from V and 13 from J; bases not matched to a gene: 8. CDR3 nucleotides: TGTGCCAGCAGCTTGGACCCCCCGACAGGGGCCACCTTC. Residues: CASSLDPPTGATF.

The V and J genes are TRBV9 and TRBJ1-2; D not resolved. In germline, CDR1 is SGDLS, CDR2 YYNGEE. Trimming removed 4 bases from V and 6 bases from J, with 13 bases in between. This CDR3 region has 13 residues. The CDR3 sequence: CASSPGPEDGYTF. The CDR3, as DNA: TGTGCCAGCAGCCCAGGACCCGAGGATGGCTACACCTTC. The whole variable domain, filled in from reference TRBV9 and TRBJ1-2, reads DSGVTQTPKHLITATGQRVTLRCSPRSGDLSVYWYQQSLDQGLQFLIQYYNGEERAKGNILERFSAQQFPDLHSELNLSSLELGDSALYFCASSPGPEDGYTFGSGTRLTVV.

The table lists this clone with a few counts. This chain joins TRBV6-5 and TRBJ2-7, with TRBD1 matching over 7 bases. Germline V CDR1 and CDR2: MNHEY, SVGAGI. CDR3 length equals 15 residues. J gave up 0 bases and V 0 bases, and 2 bases lay outside the gene matches. CDR3 residues: CASSYSGDSSYEQYF. CDR3 DNA: TGTGCCAGCAGTTACTCCGGGGACAGCTCCTACGAGCAGTACTTC.

The chain links TRBV19 to TRBJ2-7; D is perhaps TRBD1 (5 bases). Per the germline V gene, CDR1 is LNHDA and CDR2 is SQIVND (reference sequence). This CDR3 has 14 amino acids. Trimming shortened V by 5 bases and J by 0 bases, and 11 bases separated the two germline ends. DNA for the CDR3: TGTGCCAGTAGTCGTCAGGGCACCTCCTACGAGCAGTACTTC. It encodes CASSRQGTSYEQYF.

A word on this clone: The identical CDR3 is also encoded by other nucleotide sequences in the sample. V is TRBV5-1 and J is TRBJ1-1; D is possibly TRBD1 (5 bases). The CDR3 spans 13 residues. The germline V gene encodes CDR1 SGHRS and CDR2 YFSETQ. V gave up 1 base and J gave up 1 base, with 5 bases separating them. CDR3 residues: CASSLQGNTEAFF. The CDR3, as DNA: TGCGCCAGCAGCTTGCAGGGGAACACTGAAGCTTTCTTT.

This rearrangement joins TRBV9 to TRBJ2-1, with unresolved D. V was shortened by 7 bases and J by 9 bases, with 14 bases between the two germline ends. Looked up from germline, CDR1 is SGDLS and CDR2 is YYNGEE. The CDR3 runs 12 residues. CDR3 sequence (DNA): TGTGCCAGCCTCGGAACGTCGGGTGAGCAGTTCTTC. Translation gives CASLGTSGEQFF.

The chain is built from TRBV6-1 and TRBJ1-2; D call uncertain. The V and J ends lost 2 bases and 3 bases respectively, with 10 bases between them. Looked up from germline, CDR1 is MNHNS and CDR2 is SASEGT. This CDR3 region has 14 residues. CDR3 sequence reads: CASSETADYYGYTF. Written as DNA, the CDR3 is TGTGCCAGCAGTGAAACTGCAGACTACTATGGCTACACCTTC.

This clone was recorded once. The genes are TRBV5-1 and TRBJ2-7; TRBD1 aligns across 9 bases. CDR1 and CDR2 from the germline V gene are SGHRS and YFSETQ. J gave up 4 bases and V 2 bases, and 1 base lay outside the gene matches. There are 13 residues in the CDR3. The CDR3 loop reads CASSLQGAYEQYF. In DNA form, the CDR3 reads TGCGCCAGCAGCTTACAGGGGGCGTACGAGCAGTACTTC.

The rearrangement joins TRBV5-8 to TRBJ1-5; 9 bases are shared with TRBD1. The germline CDR1 and CDR2 sequences are SGHTS and YDEGEE. Trimming cost V 0 bases and J 0 bases; bases outside gene matches: 7. The CDR3 has 18 amino acids. This CDR3 is CASSLARTGAYSNQPQHF. The CDR3 DNA follows: TGTGCCAGCAGCTTGGCTAGGACAGGGGCTTATAGCAATCAGCCCCAGCATTTT.

This chain's CDR3 is CASSIAGGRGTEAFF. The CDR3 DNA reads TGTGCCAGCAGTATCGCCGGAGGGAGGGGAACTGAAGCTTTCTTT. The chain has TRBV6-2 or TRBV6-3 and TRBJ1-1, with D possibly TRBD1 on 5 matching bases. This CDR3 is 15 amino acids long. V was trimmed by 5 bases and J by 5 bases, leaving 18 bases between them. Germline V CDR1 and CDR2: MNHEY, SVGEGT.

This sequence joins TRBV19 and TRBJ1-6, with 7 bases lining up with TRBD1. Germline V gene lookup returns CDR1 LNHDA and CDR2 SQIVND (reference sequence). The CDR3 totals 15 residues. After removal of 4 bases from V and 8 bases from J, the junction contained 8 bases not matched to a gene. The CDR3 bases are TGTGCCAGTAGTAGCGGGCGGGACAGACATTCACCCCTCCACTTT. This encodes CASSSGRDRHSPLHF.

The chain is built from TRBV30 and TRBJ1-1, with TRBD1 matching over 8 bases. Germline CDR1 is GTSNPN and CDR2 is SVGIG (reference sequence). V lost 8 bases to trimming and J lost 1 base; unmatched junction nucleotides: 6. The CDR3 has 13 residues. CDR3 coding DNA: TGTGCCAGAACGACAGGGGCGAACACTGAAGCTTTCTTT. Its protein product is CARTTGANTEAFF.

This clone was detected once. The genes are TRBV4-3 and TRBJ2-7; 11 nucleotides align to TRBD1. Germline V gene data show CDR1 as LGHNA and CDR2 as YSLEER. Trimming removed 3 bases from V and 3 bases from J; junction bases left unmatched: 4. The CDR3 runs to 15 residues. The CDR3 DNA is TGCGCCAGCAGCCACGGGACAGGGGGGAGCTACGAGCAGTACTTC. Its protein product is CASSHGTGGSYEQYF.

The chain has TRBV2 and TRBJ1-4; tentatively, D is TRBD1 (5 bases). The CDR3 loop spans 13 amino acids. Germline V lookup: CDR1 SNHLY, CDR2 FYNNEI. With 10 bases removed from V and 0 bases from J, the gap between germline ends came to 9 bases. The CDR3 region is CATGAATNEKLFF. CDR3 bases: TGTGCCACCGGGGCAGCAACTAATGAAAAACTGTTTTTT.

This clone showed up just once. The chain recombines TRBV27 with TRBJ2-3; no definite D call. Germline CDR1 and CDR2: MNHEY and SMNVEV (reference sequence). There are 14 residues in the CDR3. Trimming left V 3 bases short and J 4 bases short, with 11 bases between. The CDR3, as DNA: TGTGCCAGCAGTTTCGTACCTCAAGCAGATACGCAGTATTTT. It yields the protein CASSFVPQADTQYF.

The CDR3 loop reads CAWSTGTMEPQHF. Here the CDR3 DNA reads TGTGCCTGGTCAACAGGGACTATGGAGCCCCAGCATTTT. This chain joins TRBV30 and TRBJ1-5; D perhaps matches TRBD1 (6 bases). Per germline, CDR1 GTSNPN and CDR2 SVGIG (reference sequence). With 5 bases removed from V and 8 bases from J, the gap between germline ends came to 16 bases. The CDR3 runs 13 residues. Complete variable domain (other parts from reference TRBV30 and TRBJ1-5): SQTIHQWPATLVQPVGSPLSLECTVEGTSNPNLYWYRQAAGRGLQLLFYSVGIGQISSEVPQNLSASRPQDRQFILSSKKLLLSDSGFYLCAWSTGTMEPQHFGDGTRLSIL.

The V gene is TRBV10-3, the J gene TRBJ2-3; maybe TRBD1 (5 bases). The V gene's germline CDR1 is ENHRY and CDR2 SYGVKD. Trimming removed 3 bases from V and 0 bases from J, with 10 bases in between. This CDR3 has 15 amino acids. The CDR3 DNA reads as TGTGCCATCAGTGACGACAGCTCTAGCACAGATACGCAGTATTTT. Its translation: CAISDDSSSTDTQYF.

The genes are TRBV25-1 and TRBJ1-6; weak D call: TRBD1 (5 bases). The V end lost 4 bases, the J end lost 6 bases, and 16 bases lay between the germline ends. Germline values: CDR1 MGHDK, CDR2 SYGVNS. The CDR3 consists of 16 residues. Here the CDR3 reads CASSVTDRRSNSPLHF. As DNA, the CDR3 is TGTGCCAGCAGTGTGACAGATCGCCGTAGTAATTCACCCCTCCACTTT.

This rearrangement joins TRBV9 to TRBJ1-1; D is perhaps TRBD1 (6 bases). There are 13 residues in the CDR3. The V end was cut by 2 bases, the J end by 8 bases, with 13 bases between. Per the germline V gene, CDR1 is SGDLS and CDR2 is YYNGEE. In nucleotides, the CDR3 is TGTGCCAGCAGCGTCGTACCCGGGACAGAAGCTTTCTTT. Amino acid sequence: CASSVVPGTEAFF.

The genes are TRBV14 and TRBJ2-1; 9 nucleotides match TRBD1. This CDR3 spans 15 amino acids. The germline V gene encodes CDR1 SGHDN and CDR2 FVKESK. V dropped 4 bases and J dropped 4; count of bases not matched to a gene: 5. The CDR3 protein is CASSPGTGLYNEQFF. CDR3 bases: TGTGCCAGCAGCCCCGGGACAGGGCTTTACAATGAGCAGTTCTTC.